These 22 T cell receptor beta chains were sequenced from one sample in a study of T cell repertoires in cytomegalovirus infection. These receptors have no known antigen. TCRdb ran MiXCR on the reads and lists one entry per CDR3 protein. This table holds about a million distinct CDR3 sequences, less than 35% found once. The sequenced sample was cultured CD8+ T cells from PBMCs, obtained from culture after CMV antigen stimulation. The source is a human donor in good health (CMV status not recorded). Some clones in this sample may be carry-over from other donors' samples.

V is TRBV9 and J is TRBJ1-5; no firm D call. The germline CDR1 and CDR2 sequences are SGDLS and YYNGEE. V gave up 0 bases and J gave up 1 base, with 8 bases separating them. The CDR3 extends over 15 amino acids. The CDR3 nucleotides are TGTGCCAGCAGCGTAGGCCAACAAAGCAATCAGCCCCAGCATTTT. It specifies CASSVGQQSNQPQHF.

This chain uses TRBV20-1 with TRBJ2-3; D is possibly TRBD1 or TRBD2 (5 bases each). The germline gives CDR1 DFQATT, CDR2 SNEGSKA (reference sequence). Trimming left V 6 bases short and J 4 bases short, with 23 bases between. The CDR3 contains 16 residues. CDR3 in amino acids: CSAPRHGTLRSDTQYF. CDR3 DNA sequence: TGCAGTGCACCTCGCCACGGGACCCTCCGCTCAGATACGCAGTATTTT.

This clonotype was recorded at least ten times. The CDR3 here is CASSLGGGGQPQHF. CDR3 nucleotides: TGTGCCAGCAGCTTAGGCGGGGGCGGGCAGCCCCAGCATTTT. This chain links TRBV27 with TRBJ1-5, with a possible D match to TRBD1 (6 bases). Deletions cut 6 bases from V and 7 bases from J, with 16 bases between. The CDR3 spans 14 residues. Germline V gene data show CDR1 as MNHEY and CDR2 as SMNVEV (reference sequence).

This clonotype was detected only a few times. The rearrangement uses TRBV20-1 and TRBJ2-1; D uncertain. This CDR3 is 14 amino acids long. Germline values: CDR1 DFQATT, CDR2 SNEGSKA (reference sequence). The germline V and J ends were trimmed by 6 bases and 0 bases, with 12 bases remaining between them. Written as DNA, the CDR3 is TGCAGTGCCGATGCGCCCCACTCCTACAATGAGCAGTTCTTC. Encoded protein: CSADAPHSYNEQFF.

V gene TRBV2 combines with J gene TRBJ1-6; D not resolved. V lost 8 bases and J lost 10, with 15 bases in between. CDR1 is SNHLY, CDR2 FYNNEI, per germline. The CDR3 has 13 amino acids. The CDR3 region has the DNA TGTGCCAGCGTGCGAGGGAGAGACTCACCCCTCCACTTT. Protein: CASVRGRDSPLHF.

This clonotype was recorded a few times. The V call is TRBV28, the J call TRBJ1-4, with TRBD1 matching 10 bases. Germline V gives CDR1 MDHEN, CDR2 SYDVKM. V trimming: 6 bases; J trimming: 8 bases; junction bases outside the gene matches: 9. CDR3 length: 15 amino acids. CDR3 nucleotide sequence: TGTGCCAGCAGGGGGATTGGGACAGGGGAGGAAAAACTGTTTTTT. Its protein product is CASRGIGTGEEKLFF. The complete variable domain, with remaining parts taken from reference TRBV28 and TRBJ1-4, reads DVKVTQSSRYLVKRTGEKVFLECVQDMDHENMFWYRQDPGLGLRLIYFSYDVKMKEKGDIPEGYSVSREKKERFSLILESASTNQTSMYLCASRGIGTGEEKLFFGSGTQLSVL.

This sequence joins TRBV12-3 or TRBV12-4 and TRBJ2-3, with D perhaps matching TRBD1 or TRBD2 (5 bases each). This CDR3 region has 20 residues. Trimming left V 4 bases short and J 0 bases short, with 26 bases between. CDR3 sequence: CASSSHTDIITGYSTDTQYF. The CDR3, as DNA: TGTGCCAGCAGTTCCCATACGGACATTATTACGGGGTATAGCACAGATACGCAGTATTTT.

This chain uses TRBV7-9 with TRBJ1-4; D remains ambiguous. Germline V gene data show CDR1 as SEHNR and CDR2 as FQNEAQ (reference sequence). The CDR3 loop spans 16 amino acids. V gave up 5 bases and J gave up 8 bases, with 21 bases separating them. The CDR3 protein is CASSRPGDTFLEKLFF. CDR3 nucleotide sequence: TGTGCCAGCAGCCGTCCCGGTGACACCTTCTTAGAAAAACTGTTTTTT.

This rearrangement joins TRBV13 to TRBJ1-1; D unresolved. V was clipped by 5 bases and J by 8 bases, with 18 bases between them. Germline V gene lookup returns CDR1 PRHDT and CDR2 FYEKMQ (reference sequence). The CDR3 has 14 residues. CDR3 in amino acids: CASSERTPLAEAFF. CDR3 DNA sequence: TGTGCCAGCAGCGAAAGGACCCCCTTGGCGGAAGCTTTCTTT.

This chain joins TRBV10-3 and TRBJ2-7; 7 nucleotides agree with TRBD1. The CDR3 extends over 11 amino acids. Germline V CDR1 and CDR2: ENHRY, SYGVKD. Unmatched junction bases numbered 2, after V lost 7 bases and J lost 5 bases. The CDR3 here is CAIKGTDEQYF. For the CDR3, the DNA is TGTGCCATCAAGGGGACAGACGAGCAGTACTTC.

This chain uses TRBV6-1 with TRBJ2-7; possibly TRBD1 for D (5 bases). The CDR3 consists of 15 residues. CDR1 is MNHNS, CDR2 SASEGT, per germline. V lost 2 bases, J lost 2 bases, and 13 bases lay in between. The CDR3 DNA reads TGTGCCAGCAGTGAAAGCCAGGGCACTACCTACGAGCAGTACTTC. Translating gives CASSESQGTTYEQYF.

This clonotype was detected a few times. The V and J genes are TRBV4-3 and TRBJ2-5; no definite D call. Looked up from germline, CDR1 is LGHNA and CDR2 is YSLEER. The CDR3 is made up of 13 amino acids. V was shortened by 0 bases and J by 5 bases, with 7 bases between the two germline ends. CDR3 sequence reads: CASSQDPAETQYF. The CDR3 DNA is TGCGCCAGCAGCCAAGATCCAGCTGAGACCCAGTACTTC.

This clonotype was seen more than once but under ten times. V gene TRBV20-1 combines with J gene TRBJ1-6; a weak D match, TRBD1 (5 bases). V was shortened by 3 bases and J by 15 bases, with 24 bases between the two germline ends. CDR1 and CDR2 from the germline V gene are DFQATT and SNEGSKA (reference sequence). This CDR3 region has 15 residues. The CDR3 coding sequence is TGCAGTGCTAGTAAGGGTAGTGGGGGAATTCACGTCCTCCACTTT. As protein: CSASKGSGGIHVLHF.

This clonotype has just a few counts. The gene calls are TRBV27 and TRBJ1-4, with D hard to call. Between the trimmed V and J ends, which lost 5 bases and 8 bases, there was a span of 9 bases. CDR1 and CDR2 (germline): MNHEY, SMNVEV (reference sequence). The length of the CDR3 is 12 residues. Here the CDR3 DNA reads TGTGCCAGCAGTCCCCATCGGGAAAAACTGTTTTTT. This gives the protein CASSPHREKLFF.

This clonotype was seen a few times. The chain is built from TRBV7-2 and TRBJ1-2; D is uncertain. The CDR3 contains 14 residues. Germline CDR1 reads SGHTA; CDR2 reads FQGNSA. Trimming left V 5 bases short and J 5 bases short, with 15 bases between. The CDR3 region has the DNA TGTGCCAGCAGCCCCGGTGGACTTTGGTATGGCTACACCTTC. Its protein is CASSPGGLWYGYTF.

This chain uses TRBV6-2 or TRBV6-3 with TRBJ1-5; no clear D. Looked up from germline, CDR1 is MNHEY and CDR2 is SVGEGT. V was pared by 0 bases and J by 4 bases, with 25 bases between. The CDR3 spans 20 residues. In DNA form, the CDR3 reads TGTGCCAGCAGTTACTCGACTCCGGACCGACTCCCGGAGGGAAATCAGCCCCAGCATTTT. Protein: CASSYSTPDRLPEGNQPQHF.

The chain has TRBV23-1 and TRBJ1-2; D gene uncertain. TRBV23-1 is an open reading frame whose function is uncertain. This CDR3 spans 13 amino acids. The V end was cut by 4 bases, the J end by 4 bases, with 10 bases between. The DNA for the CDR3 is TGCGCCAGCAGTCCCGGGCTATGCTATGGCTACACCTTC. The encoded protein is CASSPGLCYGYTF.

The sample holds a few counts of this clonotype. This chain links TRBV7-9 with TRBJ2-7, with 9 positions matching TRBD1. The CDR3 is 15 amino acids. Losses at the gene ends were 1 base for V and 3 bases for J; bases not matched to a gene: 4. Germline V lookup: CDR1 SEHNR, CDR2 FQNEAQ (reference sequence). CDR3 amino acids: CASSLVTGGDYEQYV. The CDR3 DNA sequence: TGTGCCAGCAGCTTAGTTACAGGGGGCGACTACGAGCAGTACGTC.

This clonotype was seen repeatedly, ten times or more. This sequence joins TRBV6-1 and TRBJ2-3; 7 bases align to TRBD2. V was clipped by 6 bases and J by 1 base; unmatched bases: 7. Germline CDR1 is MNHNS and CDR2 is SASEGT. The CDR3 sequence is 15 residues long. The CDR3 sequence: CASSFSGVRTDTQYF. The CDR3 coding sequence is TGTGCCAGCAGCTTCAGCGGGGTACGCACAGATACGCAGTATTTT.

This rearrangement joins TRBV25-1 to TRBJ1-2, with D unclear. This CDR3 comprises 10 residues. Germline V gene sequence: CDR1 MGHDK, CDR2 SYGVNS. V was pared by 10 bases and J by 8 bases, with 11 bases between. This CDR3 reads CATAADGYTF. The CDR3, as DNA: TGTGCCACCGCGGCGGACGGCTACACCTTC.

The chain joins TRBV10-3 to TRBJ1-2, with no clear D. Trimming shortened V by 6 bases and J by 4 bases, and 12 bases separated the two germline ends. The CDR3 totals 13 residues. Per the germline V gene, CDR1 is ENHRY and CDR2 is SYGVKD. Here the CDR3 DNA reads TGTGCCATCAGCGTGGACGTCGGCTATGGCTACACCTTC. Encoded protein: CAISVDVGYGYTF.

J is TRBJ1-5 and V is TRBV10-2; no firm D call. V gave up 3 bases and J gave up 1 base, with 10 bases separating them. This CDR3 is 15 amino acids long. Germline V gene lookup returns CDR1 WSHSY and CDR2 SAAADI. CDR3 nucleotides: TGCGCCAGCAGTGAATGGAGCGCGAGCAATCAGCCCCAGCATTTT. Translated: CASSEWSASNQPQHF.